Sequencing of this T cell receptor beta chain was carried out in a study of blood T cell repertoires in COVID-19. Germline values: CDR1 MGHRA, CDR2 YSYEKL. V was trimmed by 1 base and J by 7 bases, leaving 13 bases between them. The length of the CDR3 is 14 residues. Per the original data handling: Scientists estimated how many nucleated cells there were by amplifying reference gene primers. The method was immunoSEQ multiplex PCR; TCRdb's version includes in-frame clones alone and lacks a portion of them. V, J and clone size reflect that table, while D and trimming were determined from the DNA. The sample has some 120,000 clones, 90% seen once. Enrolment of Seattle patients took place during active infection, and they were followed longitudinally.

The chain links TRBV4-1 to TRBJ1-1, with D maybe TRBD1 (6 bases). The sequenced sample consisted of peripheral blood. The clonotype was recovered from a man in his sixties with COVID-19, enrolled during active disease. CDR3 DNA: TGCGCCAGCAGCCAAGCCCAGGGGAGAGATGAAGCTTTCTTT. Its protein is CASSQAQGRDEAFF.